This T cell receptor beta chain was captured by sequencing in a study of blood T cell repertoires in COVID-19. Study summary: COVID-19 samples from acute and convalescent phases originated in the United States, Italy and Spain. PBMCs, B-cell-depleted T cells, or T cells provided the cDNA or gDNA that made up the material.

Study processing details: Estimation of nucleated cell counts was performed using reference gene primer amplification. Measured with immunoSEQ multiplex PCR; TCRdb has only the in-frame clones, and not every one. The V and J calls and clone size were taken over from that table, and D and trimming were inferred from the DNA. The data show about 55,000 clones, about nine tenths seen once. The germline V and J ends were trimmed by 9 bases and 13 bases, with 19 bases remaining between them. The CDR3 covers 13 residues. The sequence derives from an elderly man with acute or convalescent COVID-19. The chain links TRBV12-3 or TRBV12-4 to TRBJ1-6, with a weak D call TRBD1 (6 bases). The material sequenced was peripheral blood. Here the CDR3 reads CASTGTRRSPLHF. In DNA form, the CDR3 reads TGTGCCAGTACCGGGACAAGACGATCCCCCCTCCACTTT.